Below, 28 T cell receptor beta chains from the same sample are listed, as sequenced in a study of cytomegalovirus exposure and HLA in healthy donors. 13 Jbeta primers and 60 Vbeta primers were used for the PCR. The data were produced by immunoSEQ multiplex PCR, yet TCRdb's version contains in-frame clones alone and is incomplete. The table has around 230,000 clones, around 80% seen once. Sequencing input: PBMCs. The receptors stem from a boy aged 5-17 years in good health and CMV-seronegative.

This sequence joins TRBV5-1 and TRBJ1-5; tentatively, D is TRBD1 (5 bases). The CDR3 has 14 amino acids. V lost 0 bases to trimming and J lost 3 bases, with 7 bases between them. Germline CDR1 reads SGHRS; CDR2 reads YFSETQ. CDR3 protein: CASSLGQPNQPQHF. In DNA form, the CDR3 reads TGCGCCAGCAGCTTGGGACAGCCCAATCAGCCCCAGCATTTT. The complete variable domain, with remaining parts taken from reference TRBV5-1 and TRBJ1-5, reads KAGVTQTPRYLIKTRGQQVTLSCSPISGHRSVSWYQQTPGQGLQFLFEYFSETQRNKGNFPGRFSGRQFSNSRSEMNVSTLELGDSALYLCASSLGQPNQPQHFGDGTRLSIL.

The rearrangement uses TRBV4-1 and TRBJ1-5, with D possibly matching TRBD1 (6 bases). V was pared by 4 bases and J by 8 bases, with 15 bases between. Germline CDR1 is MGHRA and CDR2 is YSYEKL. The CDR3 is 14 amino acids. The DNA for the CDR3 is TGCGCCAGCAGCCGAAAACAGGGTTTCAAGCCCCAGCATTTT. Amino acids: CASSRKQGFKPQHF.

The sample holds one count of this clone. The V call is TRBV12-5, the J call TRBJ2-7; TRBD2 matches at 7 bases. Germline assignment: CDR1 LGHNT and CDR2 FRNRAP. This CDR3 region has 12 residues. The CDR3 region is CASRSSGDEQYF. The CDR3 DNA reads as TGTGCCAGTCGGTCTAGCGGCGACGAGCAGTACTTC.

This chain uses TRBV10-3 with TRBJ2-2; TRBD2 matches 10 bases. The V and J ends lost 6 bases and 0 bases, in that order; junction bases with no gene match: 1. Germline-derived CDR1 and CDR2 are ENHRY and SYGVKD. This CDR3 is 15 amino acids long. CDR3 in DNA: TGTGCCATCAGGGGACTAGCGCCGAACACCGGGGAGCTGTTTTTT. It encodes CAIRGLAPNTGELFF.

A single count supports this clone. Other DNA sequences within the sample encode an identical CDR3. The chain couples TRBV6-5 to TRBJ1-1, with D possibly matching TRBD1 (5 bases). Between the trimmed V and J ends, which lost 6 bases and 5 bases, there was a span of 13 bases. Per germline, CDR1 MNHEY and CDR2 SVGAGI. CDR3 length equals 13 residues. This CDR3 is CASRYPGGTEAFF. The CDR3 DNA follows: TGTGCCAGCAGATACCCTGGGGGGACTGAAGCTTTCTTT.

The chain recombines TRBV6-1 with TRBJ1-6; D is possibly TRBD1 (5 bases). The germline gives CDR1 MNHNS, CDR2 SASEGT. This CDR3 is built from 14 residues. Trimming shortened V by 7 bases and J by 10 bases, and 17 bases separated the two germline ends. The CDR3 spells CASNPLSGVSPLHF. The CDR3 region has the DNA TGTGCCAGCAATCCCTTGTCGGGGGTCTCACCCCTCCACTTT.

The J gene is TRBJ1-1, the V gene TRBV30; 9 bases are shared with TRBD1. Trimming cost V 3 bases and J 4 bases; bases outside gene matches: 6. This CDR3 has 14 residues. Germline V gene lookup returns CDR1 GTSNPN and CDR2 SVGIG (reference sequence). The CDR3 DNA sequence: TGTGCCTGGAGGGGGGACAGGGCGAGCACTGAAGCTTTCTTT. Amino acid sequence: CAWRGDRASTEAFF.

This clone was found a few times. The V call is TRBV10-2, the J call TRBJ1-1; D is unresolved. Germline V gene sequence: CDR1 WSHSY, CDR2 SAAADI. CDR3 length: 11 amino acids. V lost 10 bases and J lost 11, with 17 bases in between. CDR3 in amino acids: CATQVWSKAFF. The CDR3 region has the DNA TGCGCCACGCAGGTGTGGTCTAAGGCTTTCTTT.

This chain uses TRBV18 with TRBJ1-1, with TRBD1 matching 7 bases. The germline V gene has CDR1 KGHSH and CDR2 LQKENI. Unmatched junction bases numbered 3, after V lost 4 bases and J lost 1 base. The CDR3 has 14 residues. This CDR3 is CASSRQGGNTEAFF. In DNA, the CDR3 is TGTGCCAGCTCACGACAGGGCGGGAACACTGAAGCTTTCTTT.

V is TRBV5-1 and J is TRBJ2-3; D remains ambiguous. This CDR3 is built from 13 residues. V was clipped by 4 bases and J by 4 bases, with 10 bases between them. From germline, CDR1 is SGHRS and CDR2 YFSETQ. CDR3 DNA: TGCGCCAGCAGCCCCCAGGCCGCAGATACGCAGTATTTT. Amino acid sequence: CASSPQAADTQYF. The entire variable domain, with the rest obtained from reference TRBV5-1 and TRBJ2-3, is as follows: KAGVTQTPRYLIKTRGQQVTLSCSPISGHRSVSWYQQTPGQGLQFLFEYFSETQRNKGNFPGRFSGRQFSNSRSEMNVSTLELGDSALYLCASSPQAADTQYFGPGTRLTVL.

Notes on this clone: Compared with germline, one end of the junction differs, possibly owing to a read error. This chain uses TRBV2 with TRBJ1-2; no definite D call. CDR3 length: 14 amino acids. The germline CDR1 and CDR2 sequences are SNHLY and FYNNEI. The CDR3 coding sequence is TGTGCCAGCAGTGAGGAGATTTCTGACTATGGCCACACCTTC. Translation gives CASSEEISDYGHTF. Variable domain in full (rest from reference TRBV2 and TRBJ1-2): EPEVTQTPSHQVTQMGQEVILRCVPISNHLYFYWYRQILGQKVEFLVSFYNNEISEKSEIFDDQFSVERPDGSNFTLKIRSTKLEDSAMYFCASSEEISDYGHTFGSGTRLTVV.

This chain joins TRBV6-1 and TRBJ1-1; D unclear. The length of the CDR3 is 13 residues. V was shortened by 5 bases and J by 4 bases, with 11 bases between the two germline ends. The V gene's germline CDR1 is MNHNS and CDR2 SASEGT. CDR3 residues: CASSLDAGTEAFF. The CDR3, as DNA: TGTGCCAGCAGTCTGGACGCGGGCACTGAAGCTTTCTTT.

The chain links TRBV27 to TRBJ2-3; TRBD1 aligns across 7 bases. This CDR3 is 17 amino acids long. The junction had 16 bases not matched to a gene; V was cut back by 10 bases and J by 0 bases. Germline CDR1 MNHEY, CDR2 SMNVEV (reference sequence). Here the CDR3 DNA reads TGTGCCACCCCACCCACAGGGGCCCACAAGAGCACAGATACGCAGTATTTT. This translates into CATPPTGAHKSTDTQYF.

The J gene is TRBJ1-1, the V gene TRBV11-3, with TRBD1 matching over 7 bases. Germline values: CDR1 SGHNT, CDR2 YENEEA. This CDR3 comprises 15 residues. With 4 bases clipped from V and 5 bases from J, the junction kept 10 bases outside the gene matches. CDR3 coding DNA: TGTGCCAGCAGCTCCCCGACAGGGTTGAGGACTGAAGCTTTCTTT. It specifies CASSSPTGLRTEAFF.

This sequence joins TRBV18 and TRBJ1-1; D is perhaps TRBD1 (5 bases). V lost 2 bases to trimming and J lost 1 base, with 11 bases between them. CDR3 length equals 15 residues. Per germline, CDR1 KGHSH and CDR2 LQKENI. Here the CDR3 reads CASSPWGVGNTEAFF. For the CDR3, the DNA is TGTGCCAGCTCACCATGGGGGGTCGGGAACACTGAAGCTTTCTTT.

This chain links TRBV9 with TRBJ2-5; TRBD2 agrees at 10 bases. Germline lookup yields CDR1 SGDLS and CDR2 YYNGEE. The CDR3 runs 18 residues. The J segment lost 4 bases and the V segment lost 4 bases, leaving 16 bases of the junction unmatched. The CDR3, as DNA: TGTGCCAGCAGCCCTTCCCGGCCTAGCGGGAGTTTCGGAGAGACCCAGTACTTC. This gives the protein CASSPSRPSGSFGETQYF.

The chain couples TRBV5-6 to TRBJ1-4; 7 bases fit TRBD1. J lost 3 bases, V lost 1 base, and 9 bases had no gene match. Germline lookup yields CDR1 SGHDT and CDR2 YYEEEE. The CDR3 length is 17 residues. Here the CDR3 reads CASSLSPAGGSNEKLFF. CDR3 nucleotide sequence: TGTGCCAGCAGCTTGTCTCCGGCAGGGGGATCTAATGAAAAACTGTTTTTT. The full variable domain, rest sourced from reference TRBV5-6 and TRBJ1-4, is DAGVTQSPTHLIKTRGQQVTLRCSPKSGHDTVSWYQQALGQGPQFIFQYYEEEERQRGNFPDRFSGHQFPNYSSELNVNALLLGDSALYLCASSLSPAGGSNEKLFFGSGTQLSVL.

This chain joins TRBV7-6 and TRBJ2-1, with D uncertain. CDR1 is SGHVS, CDR2 FNYEAQ, per germline. The germline V and J ends were trimmed by 4 bases and 0 bases, with 4 bases remaining between them. This CDR3 contains 13 residues. The CDR3 DNA sequence: TGTGCCAGCAGCTCCTACTCCTACAATGAGCAGTTCTTC. Encoded protein: CASSSYSYNEQFF.

Only a few counts were recorded for this clone. The chain employs TRBV6-1 and TRBJ1-1; D unresolved. V was pared by 3 bases and J by 1 base, with 12 bases between. CDR1 MNHNS and CDR2 SASEGT come from the germline V gene. The CDR3 is 15 residues long. The CDR3 DNA is TGTGCCAGCAGTGAGCCTGGGCGGGCGAACACTGAAGCTTTCTTT. It translates to CASSEPGRANTEAFF.

In this sample, this clone turned up once. The chain carries TRBV27 and TRBJ1-1, with 9 bases aligning to TRBD1. Germline V gene sequence: CDR1 MNHEY, CDR2 SMNVEV (reference sequence). This CDR3 is 17 amino acids long. Germline trimming cut 3 bases from V and 0 bases from J; bases unmatched to any gene: 8. CDR3 nucleotide sequence: TGTGCCAGCAGTTTTTTGGACAGGGGCCTCCTGAACACTGAAGCTTTCTTT. Protein product: CASSFLDRGLLNTEAFF.

This clone was seen once. CDR3 nucleotides: TGTGCCAGCAACCGGGACAATGAGCAGTTCTTC. Its translation is CASNRDNEQFF. The rearrangement links TRBV27 to TRBJ2-1; D remains unclear. CDR1 and CDR2 from the germline V gene are MNHEY and SMNVEV (reference sequence). CDR3 length equals 11 residues. The germline V and J ends were trimmed by 7 bases and 5 bases, with 6 bases remaining between them.

The genes are TRBV11-3 and TRBJ2-1, with unresolved D. This CDR3 is built from 11 residues. Between the trimmed V and J ends, which lost 4 bases and 12 bases, there was a span of 10 bases. Germline-derived CDR1 and CDR2 are SGHNT and YENEEA. The CDR3 is CASSSPTGQFF. CDR3 in DNA: TGTGCCAGCAGCTCACCGACGGGGCAGTTCTTC.

The chain links TRBV6-6 to TRBJ1-2; maybe TRBD1 (5 bases). Looked up from germline, CDR1 is MNHNY and CDR2 is SVGAGI (reference sequence). V dropped 3 bases and J dropped 8 bases, with 10 bases sitting between them. The length of the CDR3 is 12 residues. CDR3 sequence: CASSYGGNGYTF. The CDR3 nucleotides read TGTGCCAGCAGTTATGGGGGGAACGGCTACACCTTC.

The J gene is TRBJ2-5, the V gene TRBV6-1; 10 nucleotides match TRBD2. The germline CDR1 and CDR2 sequences are MNHNS and SASEGT. V was pared by 8 bases and J by 3 bases, with 3 bases of the junction left unmatched. This CDR3 spans 13 amino acids. CDR3 amino acids: CASRLAGEETQYF. CDR3 nucleotides: TGTGCCAGCCGGCTAGCGGGGGAAGAGACCCAGTACTTC.

The chain couples TRBV7-9 to TRBJ1-2, with D unresolved. V gave up 2 bases and J gave up 2 bases, with 15 bases separating them. This CDR3 comprises 16 residues. Germline V gene data show CDR1 as SEHNR and CDR2 as FQNEAQ (reference sequence). The DNA of the CDR3 is TGTGCCAGCAGCTTATCCCGGTCGCGGGAGAACTATGGCTACACCTTC. Translation gives CASSLSRSRENYGYTF.

This sequence joins TRBV10-3 and TRBJ2-7; 8 bases fit TRBD2. Per germline, CDR1 ENHRY and CDR2 SYGVKD. V lost 6 bases, J lost 1 base, and 5 bases stayed unmatched. The CDR3 is 14 residues long. The CDR3 DNA follows: TGTGCCATCAGAGGAACGGGAGGGTCCTACGAGCAGTACTTC. It codes for CAIRGTGGSYEQYF.

The chain recombines TRBV7-9 with TRBJ1-1, with a possible D match to TRBD1 (5 bases). Trimming took 7 bases from V and 3 from J, leaving 21 bases between them. The CDR3 is 16 amino acids. CDR1 and CDR2 (germline): SEHNR, FQNEAQ (reference sequence). The CDR3 loop reads CASNSPEGAIYTEAFF. The CDR3 nucleotides read TGTGCCAGCAACTCCCCCGAAGGGGCGATTTACACTGAAGCTTTCTTT.

V usage is TRBV5-1 and J usage is TRBJ1-5; no firm D call. In germline, CDR1 is SGHRS, CDR2 YFSETQ. The CDR3 totals 16 residues. Trimming cost V 3 bases and J 5 bases, with 18 bases left between them. The CDR3 DNA reads TGCGCCAGCAGCTCTGGGCCCTGGAGGTCCGATCAGCCCCAGCATTTT. Protein: CASSSGPWRSDQPQHF.